The 27 T cell receptor beta chains below were found in one sample sequenced in a study of blood T cell repertoires in COVID-19 (dated by TCRdb to 2020 to 2022). The library was built by means of the immunoSEQ multiplex PCR assay. In TCRdb, the immuneACCESS table is reduced to in-frame sequences with V and J assigned. These tables do not hold every clone; where another copy was compared, an unresolved V gene accounts for under half, and the others remain unexplained. The sample has about 400,000 clones on record, approximately 90% of them singletons. Of the sample, roughly 0.97% falls within the top ten clones. Sequences were obtained from PBMCs or T cells enriched from blood (not recorded which). These receptors were obtained from a woman aged 25 to 39 with acute COVID-19.

This chain links TRBV7-2 with TRBJ1-5; TRBD1 agrees at 10 bases. Germline-derived CDR1 and CDR2 are SGHTA and FQGNSA. With 6 bases clipped from V and 5 bases from J, the junction kept 7 bases outside the gene matches. The CDR3 loop spans 15 amino acids. The CDR3, as DNA: TGTGCCAGCAGGCCCCGGGACAGGGGTGATCAGCCCCAGCATTTT. Protein sequence: CASRPRDRGDQPQHF.

The chain links TRBV7-2 to TRBJ1-6, with 8 bases matching TRBD1. J gave up 2 bases and V 1 base, and 1 base lay outside the gene matches. This CDR3 is built from 16 residues. The germline V gene has CDR1 SGHTA and CDR2 FQGNSA. Written as DNA, the CDR3 is TGTGCCAGCAGCTTAGTACAGGGGGCCTATAATTCACCCCTCCACTTT. Residues: CASSLVQGAYNSPLHF.

This chain uses TRBV5-1 with TRBJ1-1; 9 nucleotides align to TRBD1. Trimming took 4 bases from V and 0 from J; bases not matched to a gene: 7. CDR1 is SGHRS, CDR2 YFSETQ, per germline. CDR3 length equals 16 residues. CDR3 bases: TGCGCCAGCAGCCCCGACAGGGGGAGGGTGAACACTGAAGCTTTCTTT. As protein: CASSPDRGRVNTEAFF.

The gene calls are TRBV5-1 and TRBJ2-5; D unresolved. V gave up 4 bases and J gave up 2 bases, with 9 bases separating them. The CDR3 is made up of 13 amino acids. Per the germline V gene, CDR1 is SGHRS and CDR2 is YFSETQ. The CDR3 spells CASSLAEQETQYF. The CDR3 coding sequence is TGCGCCAGCAGCCTCGCAGAACAAGAGACCCAGTACTTC. The full variable domain, completed using reference TRBV5-1 and TRBJ2-5, is KAGVTQTPRYLIKTRGQQVTLSCSPISGHRSVSWYQQTPGQGLQFLFEYFSETQRNKGNFPGRFSGRQFSNSRSEMNVSTLELGDSALYLCASSLAEQETQYFGPGTRLLVL.

The CDR3 loop reads CASGQVGTGDGYTF. CDR3 coding DNA: TGTGCCAGCGGCCAAGTCGGGACAGGGGATGGCTACACCTTC. The gene calls are TRBV7-9 and TRBJ1-2, with 10 bases aligning to TRBD1. This CDR3 has 14 residues. Germline CDR1 is SEHNR and CDR2 is FQNEAQ (reference sequence). The junction had 9 bases not matched to a gene; V was cut back by 8 bases and J by 6 bases.

The chain is built from TRBV7-9 and TRBJ1-4; unclear D gene. Germline V CDR1 and CDR2: SEHNR, FQNEAQ (reference sequence). The germline V and J ends were trimmed by 4 bases and 2 bases, with 11 bases remaining between them. This CDR3 contains 15 residues. As DNA, the CDR3 is TGTGCCAGCAGCTCCGGACTGTCTACTAATGAAAAACTGTTTTTT. Encoded protein: CASSSGLSTNEKLFF.

The chain has TRBV7-9 and TRBJ2-7; weak D call: TRBD1 (6 bases). Looked up from germline, CDR1 is SEHNR and CDR2 is FQNEAQ (reference sequence). The CDR3 is 13 amino acids. V lost 3 bases and J lost 3, with 9 bases in between. CDR3 sequence (DNA): TGTGCCAGCAGCTTGGACAGATACTACGAGCAGTACTTC. It codes for CASSLDRYYEQYF.

V and J are TRBV7-2 and TRBJ2-3; 8 positions agree with TRBD1. The germline V gene has CDR1 SGHTA and CDR2 FQGNSA. The CDR3 runs to 15 residues. V shed 5 bases, J shed 4 bases, and the junction held 8 bases outside the gene matches. CDR3 in amino acids: CASSQTGVGSDTQYF. Here the CDR3 DNA reads TGTGCCAGCAGCCAGACAGGGGTGGGTTCAGATACGCAGTATTTT. Complete variable domain (other parts from reference TRBV7-2 and TRBJ2-3): GAGVSQSPSNKVTEKGKDVELRCDPISGHTALYWYRQSLGQGLEFLIYFQGNSAPDKSGLPSDRFSAERTGGSVSTLTIQRTQQEDSAVYLCASSQTGVGSDTQYFGPGTRLTVL.

This chain uses TRBV12-3 or TRBV12-4 with TRBJ2-2, with TRBD1 matching 7 bases. Losses at the gene ends were 6 bases for V and 6 bases for J; bases not matched to a gene: 4. This CDR3 has 13 residues. The CDR3 reads CASRLDRAGELFF. CDR3 coding DNA: TGTGCCAGCAGACTTGACAGGGCCGGGGAGCTGTTTTTT.

The CDR3 DNA follows: TGCGCCAGCAGCTTGGAGACCAGGGGGCGGCGCACAGATACGCAGTATTTT. Protein sequence: CASSLETRGRRTDTQYF. This chain connects TRBV5-1 to TRBJ2-3; 8 positions match TRBD1. Germline lookup yields CDR1 SGHRS and CDR2 YFSETQ. The CDR3 consists of 17 residues. The J segment lost 1 base and the V segment lost 0 bases, leaving 7 bases of the junction unmatched.

This clone was seen more than once but under ten times. V gene TRBV7-9 combines with J gene TRBJ2-7, with D perhaps TRBD1 (6 bases). CDR3 length: 14 amino acids. Looked up from germline, CDR1 is SEHNR and CDR2 is FQNEAQ (reference sequence). Trimming pared 5 bases from V and 2 bases from J, leaving 13 bases between. CDR3 residues: CASSTQGRPYEQYF. The CDR3 DNA follows: TGTGCCAGCAGCACTCAGGGGCGTCCCTACGAGCAGTACTTC.

The rearrangement links TRBV13 to TRBJ2-7, with a possible D match to TRBD1 (6 bases). The V and J ends lost 3 bases and 6 bases respectively, with 9 bases between them. There are 12 residues in the CDR3. Germline assignment: CDR1 PRHDT and CDR2 FYEKMQ (reference sequence). The CDR3 DNA reads as TGTGCCAGCAGCTTGGGGGCGGCCGAGCAGTACTTC. Translating it yields CASSLGAAEQYF. Full variable domain (rest looked up from reference TRBV13 and TRBJ2-7): AAGVIQSPRHLIKEKRETATLKCYPIPRHDTVYWYQQGPGQDPQFLISFYEKMQSDKGSIPDRFSAQQFSDYHSELNMSSLELGDSALYFCASSLGAAEQYFGPGTRLTVT.

The chain uses TRBV6-1 and TRBJ2-3; the match to TRBD2 covers 9 bases. The V and J ends lost 8 bases and 2 bases, in that order; junction bases with no gene match: 11. Germline CDR1 reads MNHNS; CDR2 reads SASEGT. The CDR3 has 16 amino acids. CDR3: CASRGRGGWSTDTQYF. In DNA form, the CDR3 reads TGTGCCAGCCGTGGGCGGGGGGGCTGGTCCACAGATACGCAGTATTTT.

The chain links TRBV6-4 to TRBJ2-1; a possible D gene is TRBD1 (5 bases). The V gene's germline CDR1 is MRHNA and CDR2 SNTAGT. There are 13 residues in the CDR3. V was clipped by 6 bases and J by 6 bases, with 12 bases between them. CDR3 in DNA: TGTGCCAGCAGGGTCCAGGGATGCAATGAGCAGTTCTTC. It translates to CASRVQGCNEQFF.

V is TRBV7-2 and J is TRBJ1-5, with no clear D. Per germline, CDR1 SGHTA and CDR2 FQGNSA. Trimming took off 5 bases at V and 2 bases at J, with 13 bases between the two ends. The CDR3 totals 15 residues. The CDR3 region has the DNA TGTGCCAGCAGCACAACTTCCGGGGGCAATCAGCCCCAGCATTTT. Translating gives CASSTTSGGNQPQHF.

The chain is built from TRBV10-1 and TRBJ2-3, with 7 bases aligning to TRBD1. J gave up 4 bases and V 3 bases, and 7 bases lay outside the gene matches. The CDR3 extends over 15 amino acids. CDR1 WNHNN and CDR2 SYGVQD come from the germline V gene (reference sequence). The CDR3 loop is CASSDPRGSADTQYF. The CDR3 region has the DNA TGCGCCAGCAGTGATCCCAGGGGGAGCGCAGATACGCAGTATTTT.

The rearrangement links TRBV30 to TRBJ1-3; D may be TRBD1 (5 bases). The length of the CDR3 is 12 residues. Looked up from germline, CDR1 is GTSNPN and CDR2 is SVGIG (reference sequence). Trimming removed 5 bases from V and 2 bases from J, with 7 bases in between. CDR3 sequence reads: CAWLRAGNTIYF. Here the CDR3 DNA reads TGTGCCTGGCTCAGGGCTGGAAACACCATATATTTT.

The chain employs TRBV6-2 or TRBV6-3 and TRBJ2-1, with 11 bases matching TRBD1. The junction had 4 bases not matched to a gene; V was cut back by 2 bases and J by 4 bases. The V gene's germline CDR1 is MNHEY and CDR2 SVGEGT. The CDR3 contains 16 residues. The CDR3 reads CASSYRGTGGYNEQFF. CDR3 bases: TGTGCCAGCAGTTACCGGGGGACAGGGGGTTACAATGAGCAGTTCTTC.

This sequence joins TRBV6-6 and TRBJ1-5; D is unresolved. Trimming took 5 bases from V and 2 from J, leaving 16 bases between them. The CDR3 spans 16 residues. The germline gives CDR1 MNHNY, CDR2 SVGAGI (reference sequence). CDR3 in DNA: TGTGCCAGCAGTCCCTATGACATAACGGGCAATCAGCCCCAGCATTTT. Residues: CASSPYDITGNQPQHF.

The V call is TRBV19, the J call TRBJ1-5, with D hard to call. Trimming cost V 6 bases and J 0 bases, with 12 bases left between them. Germline CDR1 is LNHDA and CDR2 is SQIVND (reference sequence). The CDR3 has 15 residues. The CDR3 nucleotides are TGTGCCAGTAGGAAGGCGGGGTATAGCAATCAGCCCCAGCATTTT. Amino acids: CASRKAGYSNQPQHF.

The chain uses TRBV5-1 and TRBJ2-2; 8 nucleotides align to TRBD1. The V gene's germline CDR1 is SGHRS and CDR2 YFSETQ. After removal of 4 bases from V and 3 bases from J, the junction contained 11 bases not matched to a gene. This CDR3 has 17 amino acids. The CDR3 spells CASSPLGQGAYTGELFF. CDR3 nucleotide sequence: TGCGCCAGCAGCCCACTCGGTCAGGGGGCCTACACCGGGGAGCTGTTTTTT. Supplemented by reference TRBV5-1 and TRBJ2-2, the full variable domain reads KAGVTQTPRYLIKTRGQQVTLSCSPISGHRSVSWYQQTPGQGLQFLFEYFSETQRNKGNFPGRFSGRQFSNSRSEMNVSTLELGDSALYLCASSPLGQGAYTGELFFGEGSRLTVL.

Points on this clone: Other DNA sequences in this sample translate to the same CDR3. V is TRBV9 and J is TRBJ1-5; D is possibly TRBD1 (5 bases). Germline values: CDR1 SGDLS, CDR2 YYNGEE. V was clipped by 0 bases and J by 7 bases, with 8 bases between them. The CDR3 spans 13 residues. The DNA of the CDR3 is TGTGCCAGCAGCGTAGGGGCAGGGCAGCCCCAGCATTTT. Its protein product is CASSVGAGQPQHF. The whole variable domain, filled in from reference TRBV9 and TRBJ1-5, reads DSGVTQTPKHLITATGQRVTLRCSPRSGDLSVYWYQQSLDQGLQFLIQYYNGEERAKGNILERFSAQQFPDLHSELNLSSLELGDSALYFCASSVGAGQPQHFGDGTRLSIL.

This clone was seen just once. The rearrangement joins TRBV19 to TRBJ1-2, with 9 bases fitting TRBD1. V lost 4 bases to trimming and J lost 4 bases; unmatched junction nucleotides: 4. This CDR3 spans 14 amino acids. Germline V gives CDR1 LNHDA, CDR2 SQIVND (reference sequence). The chain's CDR3 is CASSTDRGLYGYTF. CDR3 DNA: TGTGCCAGTAGTACGGACAGGGGACTCTATGGCTACACCTTC.

V usage is TRBV10-3 and J usage is TRBJ1-1, with D perhaps matching TRBD1 (5 bases). CDR3 length: 14 residues. The germline V and J ends were trimmed by 4 bases and 0 bases, with 9 bases remaining between them. The germline gives CDR1 ENHRY, CDR2 SYGVKD. In nucleotides, the CDR3 is TGTGCCATCAGTGGGGCAGGGTTGAACACTGAAGCTTTCTTT. Its protein is CAISGAGLNTEAFF.

The V and J genes are TRBV19 and TRBJ1-1; 7 bases align to TRBD1. CDR3 size: 15 residues. V trimming: 5 bases; J trimming: 3 bases; junction bases outside the gene matches: 9. Germline CDR1 is LNHDA and CDR2 is SQIVND (reference sequence). The CDR3 bases are TGTGCCAGTAGTCCGGACAGGTGGCGGGACACTGAAGCTTTCTTT. Its protein is CASSPDRWRDTEAFF.

The V gene is TRBV6-5, the J gene TRBJ1-6; 9 positions match TRBD1. This CDR3 contains 15 residues. Germline V gene data show CDR1 as MNHEY and CDR2 as SVGAGI. V shed 4 bases and J 10 bases; nucleotides not matched to a gene: 8. This chain's CDR3 is CASSSRDRAESPLHF. CDR3 in DNA: TGTGCCAGCAGTTCTAGGGACAGGGCGGAATCACCCCTCCACTTT.

V and J are TRBV11-2 and TRBJ2-3; 7 bases agree with TRBD2. CDR1 and CDR2 (germline): SGHAT, FQNNGV. Losses at the gene ends were 5 bases for V and 1 base for J; bases not matched to a gene: 9. The CDR3 has 16 amino acids. CDR3 bases: TGTGCCAGCAGCCCGGGAGGAGGGGTAGGCACAGATACGCAGTATTTT. It is translated as CASSPGGGVGTDTQYF.